A selection of T cell receptor beta chains follows, all from one sample in a study of blood T cell repertoires in COVID-19. Some clones are missing from TCRdb's copy, which holds only in-frame ones; the method was immunoSEQ multiplex PCR. The table shows roughly 14,000 clones, with roughly 85% occurring only once. Sequencing was performed on peripheral blood. These receptors originate from a human donor with active COVID-19. The donor label of this sample is uncertain. The CDR3 runs from the conserved cysteine through the conserved F or W.

V gene	J gene	CDR3 protein
TRBV10-3	TRBJ2-1	CAISESETSGLNEQFF
TRBV3-1/TRBV3-2	TRBJ2-2	CASSQGQPDTGELFF
TRBV28	TRBJ2-2	CASSPKGWGLTELFF
TRBV6-5	TRBJ2-1	CASKSRTIVNEQFF
TRBV5-1	TRBJ2-1	CASSSQGSPYNEQFF
TRBV6-5	TRBJ2-3	CASMGDPDTQYF
TRBV5-1	TRBJ1-1	CASSSRTANTEAFF
TRBV10-2	TRBJ2-7	CASRGRGSYEQYF
TRBV4-1	TRBJ1-1	CASSQKWALNTEAFF
TRBV9	TRBJ2-2	CASSRGRGGTGELFF
TRBV28	TRBJ2-1	CASIPRGLAANEQFF
TRBV7-2	TRBJ2-1	CASSFSSSWDEQFF
TRBV3-1/TRBV3-2	TRBJ1-1	CASSPRQGGVTEAFF
TRBV28	TRBJ2-7	CASTLGSPYEQYF
TRBV10-3	TRBJ2-3	CAISSTRTGTDTQYF
TRBV7-2	TRBJ2-5	CASSLRLNQETQYF
TRBV29-1	TRBJ1-6	CSVGQGFNSPLHF
TRBV5-4	TRBJ1-4	CASSRGTGGGKLFF
TRBV4-3	TRBJ2-3	CASSQQGVGGDTQYF